These T cell receptor beta chains were read from a single sample in a study of blood T cell repertoires in COVID-19. The repertoire was sequenced with immunoSEQ multiplex PCR; TCRdb's copy has only in-frame clones and lacks some. The table lists over 100,000 clones, 70% to 90% of them singletons. Sequenced input: peripheral blood. The receptors derive from a man over 45 with active COVID-19. Both conserved end residues are part of each CDR3. A D gene is named only where the DNA matches it firmly. Expanded clones get a size class; other rows say once, few or many, or leave the size out.

j_call: TRBJ1-2
clone_size: -
d_call: -
v_call: TRBV2
cdr3_nt: TGTGCCAGCAGTCGAACGGGGGTCTATGGCTACACCTTC
cdr3_aa: CASSRTGVYGYTF

j_call: TRBJ1-4
clone_size: -
d_call: TRBD1
v_call: TRBV19
cdr3_nt: TGTGCCAGTAGTATAGTACGGACAGGGGGCAATGAAAAACTGTTTTTT
cdr3_aa: CASSIVRTGGNEKLFF

j_call: TRBJ2-7
clone_size: -
d_call: -
v_call: TRBV11-2
cdr3_nt: TGTGCCAGCAGCGCCGGGATCAGACACGAGCAGTACTTC
cdr3_aa: CASSAGIRHEQYF

j_call: TRBJ2-7
clone_size: -
d_call: TRBD1
v_call: TRBV5-1
cdr3_nt: TGCGCCAGCAGCTGGGGGACAGGGGCCTACGAGCAGTACTTC
cdr3_aa: CASSWGTGAYEQYF

j_call: TRBJ2-2
clone_size: few
d_call: -
v_call: TRBV27
cdr3_nt: TGTGCCAGCAGGGACACCAAGGGCGAGGAGCTGTTTTTT
cdr3_aa: CASRDTKGEELFF

j_call: TRBJ2-7
clone_size: -
d_call: TRBD2
v_call: TRBV5-4
cdr3_nt: TGTGCCAGCAGCTTTGGAGCGGGGGGGCCGGGGGAGCAGTACTTC
cdr3_aa: CASSFGAGGPGEQYF

j_call: TRBJ1-2
clone_size: -
d_call: -
v_call: TRBV3-1/TRBV3-2
cdr3_nt: TGTGCCAGCAGCCAAGAGGCGGTTGGAGGGAGCCATGGCTACACCTTC
cdr3_aa: CASSQEAVGGSHGYTF

j_call: TRBJ2-5
clone_size: once
d_call: -
v_call: TRBV20-1
cdr3_nt: TGCAGTGCTACAGGGCAAGAGACCCAGTACTTC
cdr3_aa: CSATGQETQYF

j_call: TRBJ2-2
clone_size: -
d_call: TRBD2
v_call: TRBV6-5
cdr3_nt: TGTGCCAGCAGTAGGACTAGCGGGGTAACCGGGGAGCTGTTTTTT
cdr3_aa: CASSRTSGVTGELFF

j_call: TRBJ2-2
clone_size: -
d_call: -
v_call: TRBV10-3
cdr3_nt: TGTGCCATCAGACCCCGGAGGGAAGGGGCATTGGCCGGGGAGCTGTTTTTT
cdr3_aa: CAIRPRREGALAGELFF

j_call: TRBJ2-1
clone_size: -
d_call: TRBD2
v_call: TRBV19
cdr3_nt: TGTGCCAGTAGTTTCGGGGGGACCTACAATGAGCAGTTCTTC
cdr3_aa: CASSFGGTYNEQFF

j_call: TRBJ1-5
clone_size: -
d_call: -
v_call: TRBV18
cdr3_nt: TGTGCCAGCTCACCTGGTAGCAGCAATCAGCCCCAGCATTTT
cdr3_aa: CASSPGSSNQPQHF

j_call: TRBJ1-2
clone_size: few
d_call: TRBD1
v_call: TRBV3-1/TRBV3-2
cdr3_nt: TGTGCCAGCAGCCACGGCCGGGACAGGGGGGGCTATGGCTACACCTTC
cdr3_aa: CASSHGRDRGGYGYTF

j_call: TRBJ2-1
clone_size: -
d_call: -
v_call: TRBV18
cdr3_nt: TGTGCCAGCTCACCAGGAGGAGGCTCCTACAATGAGCAGTTCTTC
cdr3_aa: CASSPGGGSYNEQFF

j_call: TRBJ1-5
clone_size: -
d_call: TRBD1
v_call: TRBV23-1
cdr3_nt: TGCGCCAGCAGTCTTACGGGACAGCCAAATCAGCCCCAGCATTTT
cdr3_aa: CASSLTGQPNQPQHF

j_call: TRBJ2-2
clone_size: -
d_call: -
v_call: TRBV30
cdr3_nt: TGTGCCTGGAGCGAAATCTGGGGCCGGTCCGGGGAGCTGTTTTTT
cdr3_aa: CAWSEIWGRSGELFF

j_call: TRBJ2-3
clone_size: -
d_call: -
v_call: TRBV19
cdr3_nt: TGTGCCACGCAATCCCGCCGAGGGGACACTCCAGATACGCAGTATTTT
cdr3_aa: CATQSRRGDTPDTQYF

j_call: TRBJ1-1
clone_size: -
d_call: -
v_call: TRBV4-2
cdr3_nt: TGTGCCAGCAGCCAAGAGTTAGTCTCGAACACTGAAGCTTTCTTT
cdr3_aa: CASSQELVSNTEAFF

j_call: TRBJ1-5
clone_size: -
d_call: -
v_call: TRBV6-5
cdr3_nt: TGTGTCAGCAGCAAAAACAGGGTTGGCAATCAGCCCCAGCATTTT
cdr3_aa: CVSSKNRVGNQPQHF

j_call: TRBJ1-1
clone_size: -
d_call: TRBD1
v_call: TRBV5-1
cdr3_nt: TGCGCCAGCAGCTCGGACAGGGCGAACACTGAAGCTTTCTTT
cdr3_aa: CASSSDRANTEAFF

j_call: TRBJ1-1
clone_size: once
d_call: TRBD1
v_call: TRBV6-7
cdr3_nt: TGTGCCAGCAGTTACTCCTTTAGGACAGGGATGGAAGCTTTCTTT
cdr3_aa: CASSYSFRTGMEAFF

j_call: TRBJ2-4
clone_size: -
d_call: -
v_call: TRBV7-5
cdr3_nt: TGTGCCAGAGTGGACAGACGAGCCAAAAACATTCAGTACTTC
cdr3_aa: CARVDRRAKNIQYF

j_call: TRBJ2-2
clone_size: -
d_call: -
v_call: TRBV19
cdr3_nt: TGTGCCAGTACCGCAACAGGTCTGGAGCTGTTTTTT
cdr3_aa: CASTATGLELFF

j_call: TRBJ2-1
clone_size: -
d_call: TRBD2
v_call: TRBV9
cdr3_nt: TGTGCCAGCAGTCCCGGGACTACCATCTACAATGAGCAGTTCTTC
cdr3_aa: CASSPGTTIYNEQFF

j_call: TRBJ1-1
clone_size: -
d_call: -
v_call: TRBV30
cdr3_nt: TGTGCCTGGAGTGTGGATAGGACAACTGAAGCTTTCTTT
cdr3_aa: CAWSVDRTTEAFF

j_call: TRBJ2-5
clone_size: once
d_call: -
v_call: TRBV6-5
cdr3_nt: TGTGCCAGCATTCACCCTATTCTCCTCACCCAGTACTTC
cdr3_aa: CASIHPILLTQYF

j_call: TRBJ2-7
clone_size: -
d_call: -
v_call: TRBV6-6
cdr3_nt: TGTGCCAGCAGGTACTCGGGGACGGGGAGGTTCGAGCAGTACTTC
cdr3_aa: CASRYSGTGRFEQYF

j_call: TRBJ1-6
clone_size: -
d_call: TRBD1
v_call: TRBV4-2
cdr3_nt: TGTGCCAGCAGCCAAGGGGCCGGGACAGGGGGCGTAGGACCCCTCCACTTT
cdr3_aa: CASSQGAGTGGVGPLHF

j_call: TRBJ1-3
clone_size: -
d_call: -
v_call: TRBV2
cdr3_nt: TGTGCCAGCAGTGAAGCGCGGCAGAGCTCTGGAAACACCATATATTTT
cdr3_aa: CASSEARQSSGNTIYF

j_call: TRBJ1-1
clone_size: -
d_call: -
v_call: TRBV3-1/TRBV3-2
cdr3_nt: TGTGCCAGCCGACCTGTTCAGGGACTTGAAGCTTTCTTT
cdr3_aa: CASRPVQGLEAFF